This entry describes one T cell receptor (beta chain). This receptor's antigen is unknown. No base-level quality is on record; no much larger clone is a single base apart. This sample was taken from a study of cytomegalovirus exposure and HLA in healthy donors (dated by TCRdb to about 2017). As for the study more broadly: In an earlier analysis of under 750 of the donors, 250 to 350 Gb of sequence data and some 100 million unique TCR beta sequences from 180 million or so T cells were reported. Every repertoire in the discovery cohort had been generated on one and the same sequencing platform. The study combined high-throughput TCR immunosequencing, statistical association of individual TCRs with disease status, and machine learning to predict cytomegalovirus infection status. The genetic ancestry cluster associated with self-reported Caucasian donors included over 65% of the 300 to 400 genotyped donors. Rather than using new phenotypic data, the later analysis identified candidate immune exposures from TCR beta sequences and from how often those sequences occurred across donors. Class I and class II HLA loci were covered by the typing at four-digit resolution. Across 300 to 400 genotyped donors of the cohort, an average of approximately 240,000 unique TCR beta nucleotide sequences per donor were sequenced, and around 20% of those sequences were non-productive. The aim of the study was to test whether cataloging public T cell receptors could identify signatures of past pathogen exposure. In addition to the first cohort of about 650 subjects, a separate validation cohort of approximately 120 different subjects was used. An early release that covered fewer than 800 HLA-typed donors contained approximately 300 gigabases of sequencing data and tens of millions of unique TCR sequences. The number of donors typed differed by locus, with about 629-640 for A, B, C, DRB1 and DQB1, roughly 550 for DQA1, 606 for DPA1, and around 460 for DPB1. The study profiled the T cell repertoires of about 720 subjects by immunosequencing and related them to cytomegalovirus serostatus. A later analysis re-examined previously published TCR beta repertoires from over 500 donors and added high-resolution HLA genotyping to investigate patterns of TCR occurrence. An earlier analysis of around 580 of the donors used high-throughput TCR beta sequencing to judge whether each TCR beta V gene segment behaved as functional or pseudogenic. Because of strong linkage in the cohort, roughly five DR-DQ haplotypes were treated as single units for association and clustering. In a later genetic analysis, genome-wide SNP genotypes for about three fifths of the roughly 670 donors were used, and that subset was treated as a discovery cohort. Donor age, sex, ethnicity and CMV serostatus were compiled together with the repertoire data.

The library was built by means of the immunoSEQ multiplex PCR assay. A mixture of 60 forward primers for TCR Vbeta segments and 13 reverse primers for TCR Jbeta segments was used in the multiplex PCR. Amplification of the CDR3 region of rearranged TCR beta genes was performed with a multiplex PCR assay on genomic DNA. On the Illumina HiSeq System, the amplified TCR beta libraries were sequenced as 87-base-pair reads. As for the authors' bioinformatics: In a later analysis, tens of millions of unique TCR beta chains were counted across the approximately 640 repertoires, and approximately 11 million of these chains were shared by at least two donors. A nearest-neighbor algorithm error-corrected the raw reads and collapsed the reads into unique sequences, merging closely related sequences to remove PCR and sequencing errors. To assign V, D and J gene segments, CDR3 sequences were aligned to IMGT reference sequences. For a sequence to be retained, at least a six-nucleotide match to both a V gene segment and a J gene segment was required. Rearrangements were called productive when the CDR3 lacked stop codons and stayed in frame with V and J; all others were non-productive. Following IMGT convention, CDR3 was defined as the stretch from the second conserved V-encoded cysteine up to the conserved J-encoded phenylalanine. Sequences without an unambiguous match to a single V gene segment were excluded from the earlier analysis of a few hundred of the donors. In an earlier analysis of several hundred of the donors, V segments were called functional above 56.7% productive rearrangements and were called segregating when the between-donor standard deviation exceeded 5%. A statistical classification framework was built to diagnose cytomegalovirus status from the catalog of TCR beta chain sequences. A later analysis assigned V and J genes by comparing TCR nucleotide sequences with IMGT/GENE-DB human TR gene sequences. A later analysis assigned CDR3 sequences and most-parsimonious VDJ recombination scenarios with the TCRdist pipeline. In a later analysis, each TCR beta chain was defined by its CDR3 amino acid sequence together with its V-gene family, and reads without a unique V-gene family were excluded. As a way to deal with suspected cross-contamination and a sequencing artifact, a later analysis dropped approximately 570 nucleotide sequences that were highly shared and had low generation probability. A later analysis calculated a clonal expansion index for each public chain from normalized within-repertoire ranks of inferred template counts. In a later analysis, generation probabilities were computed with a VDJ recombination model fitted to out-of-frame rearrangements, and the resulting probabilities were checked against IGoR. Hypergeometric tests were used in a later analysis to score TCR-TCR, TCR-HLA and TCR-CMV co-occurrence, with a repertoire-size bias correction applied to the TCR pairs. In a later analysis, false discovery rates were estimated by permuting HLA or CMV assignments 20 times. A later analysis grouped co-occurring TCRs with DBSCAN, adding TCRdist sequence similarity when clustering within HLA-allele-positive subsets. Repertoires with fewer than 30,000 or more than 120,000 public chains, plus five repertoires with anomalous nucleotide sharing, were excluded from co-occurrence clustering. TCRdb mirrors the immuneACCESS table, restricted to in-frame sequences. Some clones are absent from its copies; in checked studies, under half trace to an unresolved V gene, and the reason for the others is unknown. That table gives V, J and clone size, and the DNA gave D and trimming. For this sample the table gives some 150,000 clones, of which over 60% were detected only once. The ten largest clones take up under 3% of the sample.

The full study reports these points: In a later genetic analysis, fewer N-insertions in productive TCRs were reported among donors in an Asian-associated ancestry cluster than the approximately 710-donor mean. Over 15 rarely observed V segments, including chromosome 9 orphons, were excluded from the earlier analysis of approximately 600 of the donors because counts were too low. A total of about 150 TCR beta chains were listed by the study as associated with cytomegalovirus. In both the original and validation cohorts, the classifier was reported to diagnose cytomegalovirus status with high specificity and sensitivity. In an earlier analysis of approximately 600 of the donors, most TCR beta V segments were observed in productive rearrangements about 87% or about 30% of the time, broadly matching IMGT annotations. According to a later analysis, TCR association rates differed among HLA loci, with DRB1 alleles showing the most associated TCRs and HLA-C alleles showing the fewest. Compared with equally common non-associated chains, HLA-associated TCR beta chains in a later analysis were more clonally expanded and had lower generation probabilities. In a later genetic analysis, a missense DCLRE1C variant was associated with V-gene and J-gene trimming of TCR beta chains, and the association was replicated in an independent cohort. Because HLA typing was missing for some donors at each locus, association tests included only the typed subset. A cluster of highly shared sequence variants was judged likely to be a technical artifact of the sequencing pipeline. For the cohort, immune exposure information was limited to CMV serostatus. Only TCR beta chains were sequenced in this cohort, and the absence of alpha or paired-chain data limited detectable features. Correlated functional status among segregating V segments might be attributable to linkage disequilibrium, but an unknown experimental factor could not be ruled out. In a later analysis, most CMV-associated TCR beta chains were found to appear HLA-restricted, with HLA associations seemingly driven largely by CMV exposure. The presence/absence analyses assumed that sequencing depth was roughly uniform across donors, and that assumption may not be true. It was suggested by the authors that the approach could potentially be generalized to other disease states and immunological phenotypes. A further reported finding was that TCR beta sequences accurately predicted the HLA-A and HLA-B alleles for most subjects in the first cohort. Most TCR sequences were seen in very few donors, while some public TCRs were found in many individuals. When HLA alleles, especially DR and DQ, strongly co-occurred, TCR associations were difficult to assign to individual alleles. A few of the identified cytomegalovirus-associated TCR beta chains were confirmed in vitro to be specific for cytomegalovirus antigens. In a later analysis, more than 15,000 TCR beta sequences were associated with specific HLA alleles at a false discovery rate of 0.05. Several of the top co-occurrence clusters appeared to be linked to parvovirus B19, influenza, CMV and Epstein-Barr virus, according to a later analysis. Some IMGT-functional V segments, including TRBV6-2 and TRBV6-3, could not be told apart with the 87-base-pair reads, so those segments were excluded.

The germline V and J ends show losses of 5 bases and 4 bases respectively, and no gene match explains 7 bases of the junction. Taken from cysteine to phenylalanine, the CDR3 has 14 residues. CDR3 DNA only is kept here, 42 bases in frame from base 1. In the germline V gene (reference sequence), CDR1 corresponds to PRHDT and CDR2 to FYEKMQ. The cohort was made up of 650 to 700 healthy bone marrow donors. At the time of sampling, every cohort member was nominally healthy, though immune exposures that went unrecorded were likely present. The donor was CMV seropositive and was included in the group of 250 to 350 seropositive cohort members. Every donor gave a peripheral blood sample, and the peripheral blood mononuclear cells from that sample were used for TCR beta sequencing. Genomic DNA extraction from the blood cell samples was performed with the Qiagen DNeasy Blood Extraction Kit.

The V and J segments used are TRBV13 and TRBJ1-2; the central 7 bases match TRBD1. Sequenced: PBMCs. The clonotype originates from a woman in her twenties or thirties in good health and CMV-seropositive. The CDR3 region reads CASSRGTDLYGYTF. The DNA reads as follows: TGTGCCAGCAGCCGAGGGACAGACCTCTATGGCTACACCTTC.